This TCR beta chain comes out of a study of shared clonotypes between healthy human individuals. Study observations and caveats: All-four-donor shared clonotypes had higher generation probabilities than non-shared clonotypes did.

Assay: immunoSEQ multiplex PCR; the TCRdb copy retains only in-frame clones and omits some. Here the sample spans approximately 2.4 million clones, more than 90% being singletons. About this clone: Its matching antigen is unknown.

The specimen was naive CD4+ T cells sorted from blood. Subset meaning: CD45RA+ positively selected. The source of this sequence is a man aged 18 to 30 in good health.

The CDR3 DNA is TGTGCCAGCAGTAGACCTGGGGCCAACGTCCTGACTTTC. Translating gives CASSRPGANVLTF. V is TRBV7-8 and J is TRBJ2-6; D is unclear. From germline, CDR1 is SGHVS and CDR2 FQNEAQ. This CDR3 has 13 amino acids. V lost 6 bases and J 2 bases, leaving 5 bases between the germline ends.